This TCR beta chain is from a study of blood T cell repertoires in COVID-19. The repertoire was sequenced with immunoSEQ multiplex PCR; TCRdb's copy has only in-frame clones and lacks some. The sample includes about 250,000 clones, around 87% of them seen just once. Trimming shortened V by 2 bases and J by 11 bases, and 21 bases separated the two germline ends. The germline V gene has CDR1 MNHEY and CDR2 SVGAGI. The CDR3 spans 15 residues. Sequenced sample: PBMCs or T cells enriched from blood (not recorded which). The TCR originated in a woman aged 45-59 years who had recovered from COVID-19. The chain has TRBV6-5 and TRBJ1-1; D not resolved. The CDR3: CASSYGFRERTTAFF. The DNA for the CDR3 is TGTGCCAGCAGTTACGGTTTTAGGGAACGGACTACTGCTTTCTTT.